One and the same sample provided the 20 T cell receptor beta chains below, sequenced in a study of blood T cell repertoires in COVID-19. Libraries were prepared by immunoSEQ multiplex PCR; TCRdb keeps only in-frame clonotypes and omits some of them. This sample has about 64,000 clones, with about 78% found just once. Input material: peripheral blood. These receptors were collected from a man older than 75 with acute or convalescent COVID-19.

The rearrangement links TRBV10-3 to TRBJ2-2; no definite D call. The V end lost 1 base, the J end lost 1 base, and 7 bases lay between the germline ends. The CDR3 contains 15 residues. The germline gives CDR1 ENHRY, CDR2 SYGVKD. The CDR3: CAISEFGENTGELFF. CDR3 in DNA: TGTGCCATCAGTGAGTTCGGAGAGAACACCGGGGAGCTGTTTTTT.

This rearrangement joins TRBV18 to TRBJ2-7; no definite D call. Germline assignment: CDR1 KGHSH and CDR2 LQKENI. Trimming stripped 3 bases from V and 6 bases from J, with 9 bases between. The CDR3 has 12 amino acids. For the CDR3, the DNA is TGTGCCAGCTCACCCAGCGACGGCGAGCAGTACTTC. It codes for CASSPSDGEQYF.

The chain is built from TRBV30 and TRBJ1-2, with 8 bases identical to TRBD1. Germline V lookup: CDR1 GTSNPN, CDR2 SVGIG (reference sequence). Unmatched junction bases numbered 10, after V lost 8 bases and J lost 8 bases. The CDR3 is 12 amino acids. The CDR3 region is CAGSTGEGGYTF. CDR3 DNA sequence: TGTGCCGGCTCGACAGGGGAGGGCGGCTACACCTTC. Supplemented by reference TRBV30 and TRBJ1-2, the full variable domain reads SQTIHQWPATLVQPVGSPLSLECTVEGTSNPNLYWYRQAAGRGLQLLFYSVGIGQISSEVPQNLSASRPQDRQFILSSKKLLLSDSGFYLCAGSTGEGGYTFGSGTRLTVV.

This clone qualifies as medium-sized. V and J are TRBV9 and TRBJ2-1; D gene ambiguous. The CDR3 extends over 15 amino acids. Trimming stripped 2 bases from V and 6 bases from J, with 15 bases between. CDR1 and CDR2 (germline): SGDLS, YYNGEE. CDR3 region: CASSVHIEPPNEQFF. For the CDR3, the DNA is TGTGCCAGCAGCGTCCACATCGAACCCCCCAATGAGCAGTTCTTC. Full variable domain (rest looked up from reference TRBV9 and TRBJ2-1): DSGVTQTPKHLITATGQRVTLRCSPRSGDLSVYWYQQSLDQGLQFLIQYYNGEERAKGNILERFSAQQFPDLHSELNLSSLELGDSALYFCASSVHIEPPNEQFFGPGTRLTVL.

In DNA form, the CDR3 reads TGTGCCAGCAGCCGTGGCGCGGGGGCGAACACCGGGGAGCTGTTTTTT. This encodes CASSRGAGANTGELFF. V is TRBV7-8 and J is TRBJ2-2; TRBD2 matches 7 bases. CDR1 and CDR2 (germline): SGHVS, FQNEAQ. V shed 5 bases and J 0 bases; nucleotides not matched to a gene: 6. The CDR3 consists of 16 residues.

This clone was counted between two and nine times. CDR3: CASSPAAGGGTGELFF. CDR3 bases: TGTGCCAGTAGCCCAGCGGCGGGAGGGGGCACCGGGGAGCTGTTTTTT. V is TRBV19 and J is TRBJ2-2; 9 bases match TRBD2. After removal of 6 bases from V and 4 bases from J, the junction contained 9 bases not matched to a gene. This CDR3 is 16 amino acids long. Germline CDR1 reads LNHDA; CDR2 reads SQIVND (reference sequence).

V usage is TRBV29-1 and J usage is TRBJ2-5; 7 bases line up with TRBD2. The CDR3 is 12 amino acids. The trim removed 4 bases at V and 5 bases at J, leaving 4 bases unmatched. In germline, CDR1 is SQVTM, CDR2 ANQGSEA. CDR3 nucleotide sequence: TGCAGCGTTGCGGGGGGAGGGGAGACCCAGTACTTC. It specifies CSVAGGGETQYF.

This clone occurred a few times. The chain carries TRBV19 and TRBJ1-2, with TRBD1 matching 7 bases. Per germline, CDR1 LNHDA and CDR2 SQIVND (reference sequence). The CDR3 loop spans 12 amino acids. V dropped 7 bases and J dropped 7; count of bases not matched to a gene: 6. Written as DNA, the CDR3 is TGTGCCAGTACAACCGGACAGGCTGGCTACACCTTC. This codes for CASTTGQAGYTF. The complete variable domain, with remaining parts taken from reference TRBV19 and TRBJ1-2, reads DGGITQSPKYLFRKEGQNVTLSCEQNLNHDAMYWYRQDPGQGLRLIYYSQIVNDFQKGDIAEGYSVSREKKESFPLTVTSAQKNPTAFYLCASTTGQAGYTFGSGTRLTVV.

The chain employs TRBV20-1 and TRBJ2-1, with D possibly TRBD2 on 5 matching bases. The CDR3 spans 14 residues. CDR1 is DFQATT and CDR2 is SNEGSKA in the germline V gene (reference sequence). V lost 3 bases to trimming and J lost 4 bases, with 13 bases between them. CDR3 region: CSASGDSGYNEQFF. The DNA of the CDR3 is TGCAGTGCTAGTGGTGACTCGGGGTACAATGAGCAGTTCTTC.

The V and J genes are TRBV2 and TRBJ1-4; possible D gene TRBD1, 5 bases. Germline assignment: CDR1 SNHLY and CDR2 FYNNEI. V gave up 6 bases and J gave up 6 bases, with 20 bases separating them. The CDR3 length is 16 residues. CDR3 in amino acids: CASRGLTKGMDEKLFF. In DNA form, the CDR3 reads TGTGCCAGCAGGGGCCTCACGAAGGGGATGGATGAAAAACTGTTTTTT.

This clone has a single count. V and J are TRBV10-3 and TRBJ2-1; the D gene is possibly TRBD2 (5 bases). Germline loops: CDR1 ENHRY, CDR2 SYGVKD. The CDR3 loop spans 13 amino acids. Trimming left V 6 bases short and J 2 bases short, with 8 bases between. CDR3 nucleotides: TGTGCCATCAGCAGCGGAACCTACAATGAGCAGTTCTTC. This codes for CAISSGTYNEQFF.

For the CDR3, the DNA is TGTGCCATCAGTGTGAACAGGGCTCTTGGCTACACCTTC. Amino acid sequence: CAISVNRALGYTF. This chain links TRBV10-3 with TRBJ1-2, with D possibly TRBD1 on 6 matching bases. Germline V gives CDR1 ENHRY, CDR2 SYGVKD. This CDR3 spans 13 amino acids. V was trimmed by 4 bases and J by 7 bases, leaving 13 bases between them.

V and J are TRBV19 and TRBJ2-1; 13 nucleotides line up with TRBD2. The V gene end was trimmed by 7 bases and the J gene end by 8 bases; junction bases not matched to a gene: 11. This CDR3 is 16 amino acids long. CDR1 and CDR2 from the germline V gene are LNHDA and SQIVND (reference sequence). In DNA, the CDR3 is TGTGCCAGTATCTACCCGGGGACTAGCGGGGTTGATGAGCAGTTCTTC. Translated: CASIYPGTSGVDEQFF.

The V gene is TRBV7-9, the J gene TRBJ2-7, with D perhaps matching TRBD1 (5 bases). Germline V CDR1 and CDR2: SEHNR, FQNEAQ (reference sequence). This CDR3 region has 14 residues. The germline V and J ends were trimmed by 3 bases and 2 bases, with 11 bases remaining between them. CDR3 amino acids: CASSFRDSAYEQYF. CDR3 coding DNA: TGTGCCAGCAGCTTCCGAGACAGCGCCTACGAGCAGTACTTC.

This chain connects TRBV11-2 to TRBJ2-7, with 14 nucleotides matching TRBD2. This CDR3 has 18 residues. The J segment lost 3 bases and the V segment lost 5 bases, leaving 12 bases of the junction unmatched. Germline V lookup: CDR1 SGHAT, CDR2 FQNNGV. The CDR3 region is CASSEGLAGGRGNYEQYF. The DNA for the CDR3 is TGTGCCAGCAGCGAAGGACTAGCGGGGGGTCGGGGAAACTACGAGCAGTACTTC.

This chain links TRBV5-6 with TRBJ2-5; tentatively, D is TRBD1 (5 bases). Trimming took 6 bases from V and 4 from J, leaving 16 bases between them. Germline-derived CDR1 and CDR2 are SGHDT and YYEEEE. This CDR3 region has 14 residues. Here the CDR3 DNA reads TGTGCCAGCACCCAGTTAGGGGTAATAGAGACCCAGTACTTC. Amino acid sequence: CASTQLGVIETQYF.

V usage is TRBV11-3 and J usage is TRBJ1-3, with 8 bases lining up with TRBD1. V lost 5 bases, J lost 2 bases, and 8 bases stayed unmatched. The CDR3 is 16 residues long. Germline V CDR1 and CDR2: SGHNT, YENEEA. DNA for the CDR3: TGTGCCAGCAGCCAACGACAGGGGACGCCTGGAAACACCATATATTTT. The encoded protein is CASSQRQGTPGNTIYF.

This clone was seen a handful of times. The V call is TRBV19, the J call TRBJ1-6; 10 bases line up with TRBD1. The CDR3 consists of 16 residues. CDR1 is LNHDA, CDR2 SQIVND, per germline (reference sequence). Trimming took 9 bases from V and 6 from J; bases not matched to a gene: 11. CDR3 region: CASSGQGVKGNSPLHF. The CDR3 DNA reads as TGTGCCAGCTCCGGACAGGGGGTAAAGGGTAATTCACCCCTCCACTTT.

This clone has a single count. V gene TRBV2 combines with J gene TRBJ1-5; TRBD1 is a possible D gene (5 bases). CDR3 length: 15 residues. Germline V gene data show CDR1 as SNHLY and CDR2 as FYNNEI. V lost 4 bases and J 0 bases, leaving 10 bases between the germline ends. The CDR3 sequence: CASSVEGDSNQPQHF. CDR3 nucleotide sequence: TGTGCCAGCAGTGTGGAAGGGGATAGCAATCAGCCCCAGCATTTT.

As for this clone: At the DNA level, this CDR3 is encoded by other sequences in the same sample as well. The chain has TRBV19 and TRBJ1-5; D gene ambiguous. V shed 4 bases and J shed 2 bases, with 12 bases lying between them. Per germline, CDR1 LNHDA and CDR2 SQIVND (reference sequence). The CDR3 spans 15 residues. The CDR3 nucleotides are TGTGCCAGTAGTACCCCCGGGGTCGGCAATCAGCCCCAGCATTTT. Amino acid sequence: CASSTPGVGNQPQHF.